A few counts support the clone carrying this T cell receptor (beta chain). Its specificity is unknown. This sample stems from a study of blood T cells in healthy people across ages. Regarding the study as a whole: The long-lived group displayed more naive CD4+ cells, plus higher diversity, than the aged donors did.

The CDR3 is 17 amino acids. Per germline, CDR1 SEHNR and CDR2 FQNEAQ (reference sequence). Together with a sample-barcoded 5' primer, a J-beta primer mix was included in a second PCR lasting about 7 to 11 cycles. TCRdb re-analysed the 5' RACE reads in MiXCR, keeping a single row per CDR3 protein. The sample has about 1.5 million distinct CDR3 sequences, under 55% seen once. Sequenced input: blood. The receptor's source is a woman aged 18-30 years in good health. The rearrangement joins TRBV7-9 to TRBJ2-4; the D is unclear. The J call may be mistaken, given a closer DNA end match to TRBJ2-7. The CDR3 DNA reads TGTGCCAGCAGCTTAGGATCCCACTCGACCTTCGCCTACGAGCAGTACTTC. Its translation is CASSLGSHSTFAYEQYF.